This T cell receptor beta chain stems from a study of cytomegalovirus exposure and HLA in healthy donors. Turning to the study itself: The 600 to 800 first-cohort repertoires shared a platform with the roughly 110 validation repertoires, as reported in a later analysis.

In germline, CDR1 is SGHNT, CDR2 YYREEE (reference sequence). This CDR3 is built from 16 residues. J gave up 4 bases and V 4 bases, and 13 bases lay outside the gene matches. Some clones are missing from TCRdb's copy, which holds only in-frame ones; the method was immunoSEQ multiplex PCR. The sample has roughly 180,000 clones; about four fifths are singletons. V usage is TRBV5-4 and J usage is TRBJ2-7; TRBD1 matches at 8 bases. The TCR was taken from a young man in good health and CMV-seropositive. Sequencing was done on a sample of PBMCs. CDR3 sequence reads: CASSLGGQGAGYEQYF. CDR3 in DNA: TGTGCCAGCAGCCTAGGGGGTCAGGGGGCAGGATACGAGCAGTACTTC.